Below are 10 T cell receptor beta chains sequenced from a single sample in a study of T cell responses to AZD1222 COVID-19 vaccine. Libraries were prepared by immunoSEQ multiplex PCR; TCRdb keeps only in-frame clonotypes and omits some of them. The sample holds 150,000 to 200,000 clones, about 86% seen once. The material sequenced was peripheral blood, taken 28 days after the second AZD1222 dose. These receptors were collected from an adult who received the AZD1222 COVID-19 vaccine.

The J gene is TRBJ1-1, the V gene TRBV19, with 9 bases identical to TRBD1. The germline gives CDR1 LNHDA, CDR2 SQIVND (reference sequence). The CDR3 length is 13 residues. J gave up 4 bases and V 8 bases, and 5 bases lay outside the gene matches. Here the CDR3 reads CASGDRVLTEAFF. As DNA, the CDR3 is TGTGCCAGTGGGGACAGGGTTCTCACTGAAGCTTTCTTT.

This clone was seen only a few times. The chain recombines TRBV6-4 with TRBJ1-5; D gene unclear. Trimming left V 3 bases short and J 5 bases short, with 11 bases between. Germline CDR1 MRHNA, CDR2 SNTAGT. CDR3 length equals 14 residues. The DNA of the CDR3 is TGTGCCAGCAGTGAGAATTTTAGGGATCAGCCCCAGCATTTT. This gives the protein CASSENFRDQPQHF.

This chain uses TRBV19 with TRBJ1-1; D gene unclear. V was clipped by 4 bases and J by 4 bases, with 10 bases between them. The CDR3 is made up of 13 amino acids. Germline V CDR1 and CDR2: LNHDA, SQIVND (reference sequence). This CDR3 is CASSKARSTEAFF. CDR3 in DNA: TGTGCCAGTAGTAAAGCGCGATCCACTGAAGCTTTCTTT.

The chain joins TRBV11-2 to TRBJ2-7, with 7 bases identical to TRBD2. The CDR3 runs to 13 residues. V was clipped by 0 bases and J by 6 bases; unmatched bases: 2. Germline CDR1 SGHAT, CDR2 FQNNGV. CDR3 in DNA: TGTGCCAGCAGCTTAGATGGGGGGGGCGAGCAGTACTTC. As protein: CASSLDGGGEQYF.

The J gene is TRBJ1-5, the V gene TRBV10-2, with a tentative D call TRBD1 (6 bases). Germline CDR1 is WSHSY and CDR2 is SAAADI. CDR3 size: 17 residues. Between the trimmed V and J ends, which lost 0 bases and 5 bases, there was a span of 17 bases. The CDR3 DNA reads as TGCGCCAGCAGTGAGTCGTATGGGGAGGGGGTCGATCAGCCCCAGCATTTT. It yields the protein CASSESYGEGVDQPQHF.

The chain combines TRBV6-1 with TRBJ1-1, with a tentative D call TRBD1 (5 bases). Germline CDR1 reads MNHNS; CDR2 reads SASEGT. V lost 1 base and J 4 bases, leaving 10 bases between the germline ends. The CDR3 totals 14 residues. This chain's CDR3 is CASSEGRAGTEAFF. The DNA for the CDR3 is TGTGCCAGCAGTGAAGGCAGGGCGGGCACTGAAGCTTTCTTT.

J is TRBJ1-5 and V is TRBV4-2; possible D gene TRBD1, 5 bases. The V end lost 4 bases, the J end lost 6 bases, and 31 bases lay between the germline ends. This CDR3 region has 20 residues. Germline V gene sequence: CDR1 LGHNA, CDR2 YNFKEQ. This chain's CDR3 is CASSPIIITQGKLVSQPQHF. DNA for the CDR3: TGTGCCAGCAGCCCCATTATTATAACGCAGGGAAAGTTGGTGAGTCAGCCCCAGCATTTT.

The J gene is TRBJ1-1, the V gene TRBV12-3 or TRBV12-4; D may be TRBD1 (5 bases). The CDR3 loop spans 13 amino acids. V was pared by 3 bases and J by 3 bases, with 8 bases between. The CDR3 is CASSLDTDTEAFF. In DNA, the CDR3 is TGTGCCAGCAGTTTGGACACGGACACTGAAGCTTTCTTT.

The chain joins TRBV5-6 to TRBJ1-2; possibly TRBD1 for D (5 bases). Trimming pared 2 bases from V and 7 bases from J, leaving 6 bases between. Germline CDR1 and CDR2: SGHDT and YYEEEE. The CDR3 loop spans 11 amino acids. CDR3 bases: TGTGCCAGCAGCTTTGGGGGTGGCTACACCTTC. It is translated as CASSFGGGYTF.

The chain is built from TRBV7-2 and TRBJ1-4; no definite D call. The CDR3 spans 12 residues. Between the trimmed V and J ends, which lost 5 bases and 8 bases, there was a span of 9 bases. Germline V gene sequence: CDR1 SGHTA, CDR2 FQGNSA. The CDR3 here is CASSPRREKLFF. CDR3 in DNA: TGTGCCAGCAGCCCCAGGAGGGAAAAACTGTTTTTT.